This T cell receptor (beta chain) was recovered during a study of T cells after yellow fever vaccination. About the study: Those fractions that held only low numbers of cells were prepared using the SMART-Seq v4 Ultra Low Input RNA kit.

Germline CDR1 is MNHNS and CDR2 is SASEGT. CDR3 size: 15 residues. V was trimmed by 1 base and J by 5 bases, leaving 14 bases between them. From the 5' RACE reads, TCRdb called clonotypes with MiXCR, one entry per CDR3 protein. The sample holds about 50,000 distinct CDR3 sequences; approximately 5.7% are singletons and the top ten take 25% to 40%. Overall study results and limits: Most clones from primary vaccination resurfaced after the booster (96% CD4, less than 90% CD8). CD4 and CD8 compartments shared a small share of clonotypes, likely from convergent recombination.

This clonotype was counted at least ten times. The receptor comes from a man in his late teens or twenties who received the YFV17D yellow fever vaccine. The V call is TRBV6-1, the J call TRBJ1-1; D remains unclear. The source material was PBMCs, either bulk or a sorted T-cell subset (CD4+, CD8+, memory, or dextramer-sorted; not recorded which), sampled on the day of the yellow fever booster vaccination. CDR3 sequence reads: CASSEELGLWTEAFF. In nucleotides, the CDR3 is TGTGCCAGCAGTGAAGAACTAGGTTTGTGGACTGAAGCTTTCTTT.